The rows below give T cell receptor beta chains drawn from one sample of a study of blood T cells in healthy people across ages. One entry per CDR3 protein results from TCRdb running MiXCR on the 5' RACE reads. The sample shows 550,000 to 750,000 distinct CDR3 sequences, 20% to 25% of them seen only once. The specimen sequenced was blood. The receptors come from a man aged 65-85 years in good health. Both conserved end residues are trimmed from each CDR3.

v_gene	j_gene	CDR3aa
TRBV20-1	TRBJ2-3	SAREGSRGSADTQY
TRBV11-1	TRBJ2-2	ASSSLGENTGELF
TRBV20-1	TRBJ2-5	SAASRGRQETQY
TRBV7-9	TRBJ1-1	ASSLAGTTEAF
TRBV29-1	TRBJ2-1	SVAAGTGGNNEQF
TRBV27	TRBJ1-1	ASSALDRGMNTEAF
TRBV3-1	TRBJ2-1	ASSPNTDYYNEQF
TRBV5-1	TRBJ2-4	ASSTGTNKNIQY
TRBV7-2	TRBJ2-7	ASSSPDTLTYEQY
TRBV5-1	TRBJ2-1	ASSPDVYNEQF
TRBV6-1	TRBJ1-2	ASSAGNYGYT
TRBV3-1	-	ASSQDRTVEQY
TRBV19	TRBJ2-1	ASSSTSGPQNEQF
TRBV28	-	ASTNSGSAYNEQF
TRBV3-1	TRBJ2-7	ASSQNPAGATYEQY
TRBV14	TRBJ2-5	ASSQAQGFGETQY
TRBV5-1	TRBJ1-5	ASSLVGDSNQPQH
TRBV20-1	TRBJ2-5	SAPQLAFALQETQY
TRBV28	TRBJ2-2	ASSSLRDKDRTGELF
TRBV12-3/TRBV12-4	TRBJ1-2	ASRPGGEEFGYT
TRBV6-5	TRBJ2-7	ASIYGDGAYEQY
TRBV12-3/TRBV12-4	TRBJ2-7	ASSSFRQVDEQY
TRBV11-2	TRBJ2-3	ASSLGTSGSDLTDTQY
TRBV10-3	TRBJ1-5	AISPRSGDQPQH
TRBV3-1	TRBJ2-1	ASSKGTSPTYNEQF
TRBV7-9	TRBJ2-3	ASSRAGTTRPTDTQY
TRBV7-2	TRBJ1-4	ASSFGAREEKLF
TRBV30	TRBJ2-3	AWPGTGTDTQY
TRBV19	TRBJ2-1	ASSVSSGRGGEQF
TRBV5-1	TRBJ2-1	ASSVSYDNEQF
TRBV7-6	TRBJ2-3	ASSSRDRGEDTQY
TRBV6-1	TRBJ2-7	ASSAEFPETVGFREQY
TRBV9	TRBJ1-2	ASTSAYGYT
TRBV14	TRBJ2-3	ASSPRDYTDTQY
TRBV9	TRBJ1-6	ASSVQGTYNSPLH
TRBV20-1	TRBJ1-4	SAYRDTNEKLF
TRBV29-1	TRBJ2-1	SVEEGTAASYNEQF
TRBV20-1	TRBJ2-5	SASRTGRQETQY
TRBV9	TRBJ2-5	ASGGLAGGQETQY
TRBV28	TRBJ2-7	ASSYRGDIYEQY
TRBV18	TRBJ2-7	ASSPPEIAGVGEQY
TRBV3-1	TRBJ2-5	ASSSDLKETQY
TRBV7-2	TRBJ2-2	VSSWGALNTGELF
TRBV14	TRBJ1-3	ASSQVPRAGTRNSGNTIY
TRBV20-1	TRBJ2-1	SARLAGAGDEQF
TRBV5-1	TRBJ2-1	ASSQLMNNEQF
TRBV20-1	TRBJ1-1	SATDREGMHTEAF